Following are 23 T cell receptor beta chains from one sample sequenced in a study of shared clonotypes between healthy human individuals. Profiling relied on immunoSEQ multiplex PCR, and the TCRdb table lists in-frame clones only, not all of them. The table has more than 450,000 clones, approximately 85% seen once; the top ten hold 10% to 15%. The sequencing sample was made of PBMCs. All receptors derive from a woman aged 40 to 49 in good health. Some clones in this sample may be carry-over from other donors' samples.

The chain carries TRBV5-1 and TRBJ1-1; D call uncertain. V was cut by 4 bases and J by 1 base, with 8 bases left in between. The CDR3 is 13 residues long. Germline CDR1 and CDR2: SGHRS and YFSETQ. In DNA, the CDR3 is TGCGCCAGCAGCATGCACGAGAACACTGAAGCTTTCTTT. Translation gives CASSMHENTEAFF.

This clone was counted many times. The rearrangement uses TRBV27 and TRBJ2-7, with TRBD1 identical over 7 bases. CDR3 length: 14 amino acids. The germline gives CDR1 MNHEY, CDR2 SMNVEV (reference sequence). After removal of 5 bases from V and 2 bases from J, the junction contained 6 bases not matched to a gene. The CDR3 DNA follows: TGTGCCAGCAGTCTGTGGGACAGAACCTACGAGCAGTACTTC. Encoded protein: CASSLWDRTYEQYF.

The table lists this clone with a few counts. The V and J genes are TRBV10-3 and TRBJ1-4; D uncertain. The CDR3 contains 12 residues. The germline V gene has CDR1 ENHRY and CDR2 SYGVKD. The V gene lost 2 bases and the J gene lost 8 bases, with 6 bases spanning the gap. CDR3 sequence reads: CAISEAGEKLFF. The CDR3 region has the DNA TGTGCCATCAGTGAGGCCGGAGAAAAACTGTTTTTT.

This clone has a handful of counts. J is TRBJ1-2 and V is TRBV14, with TRBD1 as a possible D gene (5 bases). This CDR3 is built from 13 residues. Trimming pared 1 base from V and 8 bases from J, leaving 11 bases between. Germline V gene data show CDR1 as SGHDN and CDR2 as FVKESK. The CDR3 coding sequence is TGTGCCAGCAGCCAAGCAGCAGGGTGGGGCTACACCTTC. Translation: CASSQAAGWGYTF.

The chain uses TRBV4-3 and TRBJ1-1; D remains unclear. CDR1 and CDR2 (germline): LGHNA, YSLEER. Trimming removed 10 bases at V and 0 bases at J, with 15 bases between. The length of the CDR3 is 14 residues. CDR3 DNA: TGCGCCACTTCGAAGAGTTTAATGAACACTGAAGCTTTCTTT. Translation gives CATSKSLMNTEAFF.

This clone has just a few counts. The DNA of the CDR3 is TGTGCCAGTACCTTCAACAGGGACACTGAAGCTTTCTTT. Its protein is CASTFNRDTEAFF. This chain uses TRBV19 with TRBJ1-1, with D possibly matching TRBD1 (6 bases). Germline V gene sequence: CDR1 LNHDA, CDR2 SQIVND (reference sequence). The CDR3 is 13 amino acids. V was trimmed by 7 bases and J by 3 bases, leaving 12 bases between them.

The sample holds a few counts of this clone. The gene calls are TRBV29-1 and TRBJ2-1, with TRBD2 matching 7 bases. With V trimmed by 7 bases and J by 1 base, 7 bases remained unmatched. Germline V gene sequence: CDR1 SQVTM, CDR2 ANQGSEA. The CDR3 covers 14 residues. The CDR3 reads CSGGAGPSYNEQFF. The DNA of the CDR3 is TGCAGCGGAGGAGCGGGACCATCCTACAATGAGCAGTTCTTC.

The V gene is TRBV7-9, the J gene TRBJ1-1; 10 bases match TRBD1. Germline lookup yields CDR1 SEHNR and CDR2 FQNEAQ (reference sequence). V trimming: 6 bases; J trimming: 3 bases; junction bases outside the gene matches: 4. The CDR3 is 14 amino acids. The CDR3 loop is CASRGTGDYTEAFF. The CDR3 region has the DNA TGTGCCAGCAGAGGGACAGGGGATTACACTGAAGCTTTCTTT.

The chain's CDR3 is CASSLQQGGPPGEQYF. CDR3 coding DNA: TGTGCCAGCAGTTTACAACAGGGAGGACCTCCTGGCGAGCAGTACTTC. The J gene is TRBJ2-7, the V gene TRBV27; D may correspond to TRBD1 or TRBD2 (6 bases each). V was cut by 2 bases and J by 6 bases, with 20 bases left in between. This CDR3 spans 16 amino acids. Per the germline V gene, CDR1 is MNHEY and CDR2 is SMNVEV (reference sequence).

In nucleotides, the CDR3 is TGTGCCAGCAAGAGGGGTAGCTCTGGAAACACCATATATTTT. It translates to CASKRGSSGNTIYF. The chain links TRBV19 to TRBJ1-3, with a tentative D call TRBD1 (5 bases). This CDR3 comprises 14 residues. Trimming stripped 9 bases from V and 0 bases from J, with 12 bases between. Germline assignment: CDR1 LNHDA and CDR2 SQIVND (reference sequence).

J is TRBJ2-7 and V is TRBV5-6, with D unclear. V was cut by 0 bases and J by 4 bases, with 14 bases left in between. Germline V lookup: CDR1 SGHDT, CDR2 YYEEEE. CDR3 length: 15 residues. The CDR3 protein is CASSLGLGLRYEQYF. The CDR3 nucleotides read TGTGCCAGCAGCTTGGGTTTAGGGCTGAGATACGAGCAGTACTTC.

The chain couples TRBV7-2 to TRBJ2-5; the match to TRBD2 covers 12 bases. This CDR3 has 17 residues. The germline CDR1 and CDR2 sequences are SGHTA and FQGNSA. The V segment lost 4 bases and the J segment 0 bases; nucleotides outside the gene matches: 6. CDR3 loop: CASSSPRTSGNQETQYF. DNA for the CDR3: TGTGCCAGCAGCTCCCCCCGGACTAGCGGGAACCAAGAGACCCAGTACTTC.

The chain carries TRBV28 and TRBJ1-1; TRBD1 might be the D (5 bases). Germline lookup yields CDR1 MDHEN and CDR2 SYDVKM. V lost 3 bases and J lost 1, with 12 bases in between. This CDR3 has 15 amino acids. The CDR3 bases are TGTGCCAGCAGTTTTCTGGGGCAAACGAACACTGAAGCTTTCTTT. This sequence encodes CASSFLGQTNTEAFF.

A word on this clone: Other nucleotide sequences from this sample produce the same CDR3. The V and J genes are TRBV20-1 and TRBJ1-2, with D perhaps matching TRBD1 (5 bases). Trimming took 6 bases from V and 5 from J, leaving 10 bases between them. This CDR3 comprises 11 residues. Germline CDR1 DFQATT, CDR2 SNEGSKA (reference sequence). For the CDR3, the DNA is TGCAGTGCCACAGGAGGGTATGGCTACACCTTC. Its translation is CSATGGYGYTF.

V gene TRBV18 combines with J gene TRBJ1-4, with D perhaps TRBD1 (5 bases). V was shortened by 4 bases and J by 5 bases, with 14 bases between the two germline ends. The germline gives CDR1 KGHSH, CDR2 LQKENI. CDR3 size: 15 residues. CDR3 nucleotides: TGTGCCAGCTCACGAAAAGGACAAGAAAATGAAAAACTGTTTTTT. It is translated as CASSRKGQENEKLFF.

This chain joins TRBV15 and TRBJ2-5; D is ambiguous. The J call may be incorrect, as the DNA end agrees better with TRBJ2-7. Looked up from germline, CDR1 is LNHNV and CDR2 is YYDKDF (reference sequence). The CDR3 spans 16 residues. CDR3 loop: CATSRNRAPSSYEQYF. CDR3 coding DNA: TGTGCCACCAGCAGGAACCGGGCCCCGAGCTCCTACGAGCAGTACTTC.

The chain carries TRBV27 and TRBJ2-3; 11 nucleotides agree with TRBD2. CDR1 is MNHEY and CDR2 is SMNVEV in the germline V gene (reference sequence). Germline trimming cut 5 bases from V and 4 bases from J; bases unmatched to any gene: 8. The CDR3 length is 16 residues. DNA of the CDR3: TGTGCCAGCAGTCACTTCCTAGCGGGAGGTTCAGATACGCAGTATTTT. Amino acid sequence: CASSHFLAGGSDTQYF.

The rearrangement joins TRBV19 to TRBJ2-3, with TRBD2 matching over 13 bases. Unmatched junction bases numbered 8, after V lost 3 bases and J lost 5 bases. This CDR3 is built from 17 residues. The germline V gene has CDR1 LNHDA and CDR2 SQIVND (reference sequence). The CDR3 sequence: CASSIVLTSGRIDTQYF. CDR3 DNA: TGTGCCAGTAGTATCGTTCTGACTAGCGGGAGGATAGATACGCAGTATTTT.

This chain connects TRBV9 to TRBJ1-5; possibly TRBD1 for D (5 bases). Trimming removed 4 bases from V and 0 bases from J, with 8 bases in between. The CDR3 contains 14 residues. Looked up from germline, CDR1 is SGDLS and CDR2 is YYNGEE. The CDR3, as DNA: TGTGCCAGCAGCCGGGGCCATAGCAATCAGCCCCAGCATTTT. Translated: CASSRGHSNQPQHF. The full variable domain, in which reference TRBV9 and TRBJ1-5 provide the parts outside the CDR3, is DSGVTQTPKHLITATGQRVTLRCSPRSGDLSVYWYQQSLDQGLQFLIQYYNGEERAKGNILERFSAQQFPDLHSELNLSSLELGDSALYFCASSRGHSNQPQHFGDGTRLSIL.

The chain has TRBV7-2 and TRBJ1-2; D uncertain. Trimming pared 4 bases from V and 0 bases from J, leaving 9 bases between. The germline V gene encodes CDR1 SGHTA and CDR2 FQGNSA. The CDR3 runs to 14 residues. The CDR3 here is CASSSIGANYGYTF. CDR3 sequence (DNA): TGTGCCAGCAGCTCGATCGGGGCTAACTATGGCTACACCTTC. Filled out from reference TRBV7-2 and TRBJ1-2, the complete variable domain reads GAGVSQSPSNKVTEKGKDVELRCDPISGHTALYWYRQSLGQGLEFLIYFQGNSAPDKSGLPSDRFSAERTGGSVSTLTIQRTQQEDSAVYLCASSSIGANYGYTFGSGTRLTVV.

The chain uses TRBV5-1 and TRBJ1-2; D is undetermined. The CDR3 contains 16 residues. The germline V gene has CDR1 SGHRS and CDR2 YFSETQ. The V gene lost 0 bases and the J gene lost 9 bases, with 21 bases spanning the gap. CDR3 amino acids: CASSLGPGAQRISYTF. As DNA, the CDR3 is TGCGCCAGCAGCTTGGGACCGGGAGCCCAGAGGATCAGCTACACCTTC.

CDR3 sequence: CASSHLGSIADTQYF. For the CDR3, the DNA is TGTGCCAGCAGCCATCTAGGTAGTATAGCAGATACGCAGTATTTT. This rearrangement joins TRBV7-9 to TRBJ2-3, with D hard to call. CDR1 is SEHNR, CDR2 FQNEAQ, per germline (reference sequence). Trimming removed 5 bases from V and 4 bases from J, with 16 bases in between. The CDR3 sequence is 15 residues long.

V usage is TRBV28 and J usage is TRBJ2-7, with D uncertain. The germline V gene encodes CDR1 MDHEN and CDR2 SYDVKM. The V end was cut by 7 bases, the J end by 3 bases, with 19 bases between. The CDR3 consists of 15 residues. Here the CDR3 DNA reads TGTGCCAGCACCTCTCGCTTGCGCAAAATCTACGAGCAGTACTTC. It codes for CASTSRLRKIYEQYF.